A selection of T cell receptor beta chains follows, all from one sample in a study of blood T cell repertoires in COVID-19. The repertoire was sequenced with immunoSEQ multiplex PCR; TCRdb's copy has only in-frame clones and lacks some. The sample has fewer than 450,000 clones, under 95% seen once. The sequenced material came from peripheral blood. The receptor source for this set is a woman aged 18-29 years who had recovered from COVID-19. CDR3s include the opening cysteine and the closing phenylalanine or tryptophan. D genes are given only for firm matches. For some rows the clone size is stated as once, few or many, or as a class when expanded; others skip it.

abundance	d_gene	v_gene	j_gene	CDR3nt	CDR3aa
-	TRBD2	TRBV29-1	TRBJ2-3	TGCAGCCGTCGAGCGGGAGGCCCCTACTGCACAGATACGCAGTATTTT	CSRRAGGPYCTDTQYF
-	-	TRBV11-3	TRBJ2-1	TGTGCCAGCAGCTCAGATAAGGCTAGACTGTTCTTC	CASSSDKARLFF
-	-	TRBV6-1	TRBJ1-1	TGTGCCAGCAGTGGTGGCAGGGCAGCACCCATGAACACTGAAGCTTTCTTT	CASSGGRAAPMNTEAFF
-	TRBD1	TRBV19	TRBJ2-1	TGTGCCAGTAGAGGGACAGGGAGGGATGAGCAGTTCTTC	CASRGTGRDEQFF
-	TRBD2	TRBV6-5	TRBJ2-1	TGTGCCAGCAGTTCACTAGCGGGAGCTGGCAATGAGCAGTTCTTC	CASSSLAGAGNEQFF
-	TRBD2	TRBV4-3	TRBJ2-1	TGCGCCAGCAGCCATCGGGAGGGGTCGGATGAGCAGTTCTTC	CASSHREGSDEQFF
-	TRBD1	TRBV7-9	TRBJ2-1	TGTGCCAGCGTAAAAAAAGAAAACAGGGGTTACAATGAGCAGTTCTTC	CASVKKENRGYNEQFF
-	-	TRBV19	TRBJ1-6	TGTGCCAGTAGAGCGGGCGGCTCCTATAATTCACCCCTCCACTTT	CASRAGGSYNSPLHF
-	-	TRBV9	TRBJ1-1	TGTGCCAGCAGCGTAACGGGGAAGGGAAGGACTGAAGCTTTCTTT	CASSVTGKGRTEAFF
-	TRBD1	TRBV28	TRBJ1-4	TGTGCCAGCAGTTTTTTAGGGGGCGGCAGGGGCGAAAAACTGTTTTTT	CASSFLGGGRGEKLFF
once	-	TRBV7-8	TRBJ2-1	TGTGCCAGCAGCTTAGCTGTATTCGGGTCAGGGGTCAATGAGCAGTTCTTC	CASSLAVFGSGVNEQFF
-	TRBD2	TRBV20-1	TRBJ2-3	TGCAGTGCTAGTGATCCGCGACTAGCGGGAGGGAGCAATACGCAGTATTTT	CSASDPRLAGGSNTQYF
-	-	TRBV5-1	TRBJ2-2	TGCGCCAGCAGCTTGGTGGCAGGAGGGGCCGGGGAGCTGTTTTTT	CASSLVAGGAGELFF
-	-	TRBV28	TRBJ1-4	TGTGCCAGCAGTCATCAGGTGGGGAGGGCTGAAAAACTGTTTTTT	CASSHQVGRAEKLFF
-	TRBD1	TRBV7-2	TRBJ1-3	TGTGCCAGCAGCTCAGGGACAGGTTTAGGAAACACCATATATTTT	CASSSGTGLGNTIYF
-	-	TRBV7-2	TRBJ2-2	TGTGCCAGCAGCTTAGCGCTGAGCGGGATAGGGGGGTTCGGGGAGCTGTTTTTT	CASSLALSGIGGFGELFF
-	-	TRBV3-1/TRBV3-2	TRBJ2-2	TGTGCCAGCAGCCAAGATCGACCCGGGACTGTGAACACCGGGGAGCTGTTTTTT	CASSQDRPGTVNTGELFF
-	-	TRBV3-1/TRBV3-2	TRBJ2-5	TGTGCCAGCAGCCAAGCCCCGAGGGGGTTCGGCAGGGGAGAGACCCAGTACTTC	CASSQAPRGFGRGETQYF
-	TRBD2	TRBV7-2	TRBJ2-1	TGTGCCAGCAGCTTCATCCCTAGCGGGACGATAATCAATGAGCAGTTCTTC	CASSFIPSGTIINEQFF
-	TRBD1	TRBV4-1	TRBJ1-2	TGCGCCAGCAGCCAAGACGGGACAGGGGGCCCGGGCTACACCTTC	CASSQDGTGGPGYTF
once	TRBD2	TRBV29-1	TRBJ2-1	TGCAGCGCCCGGACTAGTGTCGATGAGCAGTTCTTC	CSARTSVDEQFF
-	TRBD1	TRBV12-3/TRBV12-4	TRBJ1-1	TGTGCCAGCAGTCCAGGACAGGGGACTGAAGCTTTCTTT	CASSPGQGTEAFF
-	TRBD1	TRBV7-2	TRBJ1-1	TGTGCCAGCAGCTTAGGTGGACAGGGTAGCACTGAAGCTTTCTTT	CASSLGGQGSTEAFF
-	-	TRBV18	TRBJ1-2	TGTGCCAGCTCACTGCGGGTTGCGGTAGCTAACTATGGCTACACCTTC	CASSLRVAVANYGYTF
-	-	TRBV5-8	TRBJ1-6	TGTGCCAGCAGCTCGTCGTCCGGGACTTATAATTCACCCCTCCACTTT	CASSSSSGTYNSPLHF